This T cell receptor beta chain was sequenced during a study of cytomegalovirus exposure and HLA in healthy donors. This clone has only a few counts. The antigen is undetermined. PCR used 60 Vbeta primers and 13 Jbeta primers. Data came from immunoSEQ multiplex PCR; TCRdb stores just in-frame clones and leaves some out. The table has 160,000 or so clones, less than 85% seen once. General study findings and limits: In a later analysis, productive TCRs from donors in an Asian-associated ancestry cluster reportedly carried fewer N-insertions than the cohort mean. Being indistinguishable, some V segments were excluded, TRBV6-2 and TRBV6-3 among them.

The CDR3 length is 16 residues. After removal of 5 bases from V and 6 bases from J, the junction contained 9 bases not matched to a gene. Germline values: CDR1 SGHTA, CDR2 FQGNSA. Material: PBMCs. The chain has TRBV7-2 and TRBJ2-3; 12 bases match TRBD2. The source of this sequence is a middle-aged man in good health and CMV-seronegative. The CDR3: CASSPRLAGAGDTQYF. CDR3 in DNA: TGTGCCAGCAGCCCCAGACTAGCGGGGGCAGGGGATACGCAGTATTTT. Using reference TRBV7-2 and TRBJ2-3 for the parts outside the CDR3, the full variable domain is GAGVSQSPSNKVTEKGKDVELRCDPISGHTALYWYRQSLGQGLEFLIYFQGNSAPDKSGLPSDRFSAERTGGSVSTLTIQRTQQEDSAVYLCASSPRLAGAGDTQYFGPGTRLTVL.